The 7 T cell receptor beta chains below all came from one sample that was sequenced in a study of beta chain features in type 1 diabetes. Reverse transcription of all isolated RNA meant that expressed TCRB transcripts were sequenced. The data were produced by immunoSEQ multiplex PCR, yet TCRdb's version contains in-frame clones alone and is incomplete. This sample has about 650,000 clones; 9.5% to 15% occur once, and the top ten carry around 0.12%. These receptors' antigens are unknown. Findings and caveats of the study: Type 1 diabetes patients had TCRB CDR3s that were shorter (moderately but significantly so) in all four CD4+ subsets.

Source material: naive CD4+ T cells from blood. These receptors were collected from a man aged 30 to 45 with type 1 diabetes.

This clone was recorded a few times. The chain links TRBV29-1 to TRBJ2-7, with TRBD1 as a possible D gene (5 bases). Germline CDR1 SQVTM, CDR2 ANQGSEA. V was cut by 6 bases and J by 4 bases, with 13 bases left in between. The CDR3 runs to 12 residues. The CDR3 region is CSVSDRSYEQYF. The CDR3 bases are TGCAGCGTCTCCGACAGAAGTTACGAGCAGTACTTC.

This chain links TRBV19 with TRBJ2-5; D possibly uses TRBD1 or TRBD2 (6 bases each). V was cut by 3 bases and J by 5 bases, with 13 bases left in between. CDR3 length equals 14 residues. Germline CDR1 and CDR2: LNHDA and SQIVND (reference sequence). In DNA form, the CDR3 reads TGTGCCAGTAGTATTCGAGGGGGGTCGGAGACCCAGTACTTC. It is translated as CASSIRGGSETQYF.

This clone was detected only a few times. The V call is TRBV7-2, the J call TRBJ1-6, with D possibly TRBD1 on 6 matching bases. Germline V lookup: CDR1 SGHTA, CDR2 FQGNSA. V lost 2 bases and J 7 bases, leaving 12 bases between the germline ends. CDR3 length equals 15 residues. The CDR3 DNA is TGTGCCAGCAGCTTAATTTCAGGGGTCAATTCACCCCTCCACTTT. Protein sequence: CASSLISGVNSPLHF.

This clone was seen only a few times. The J gene is TRBJ1-1, the V gene TRBV20-1; TRBD1 might be the D (5 bases). Germline V gives CDR1 DFQATT, CDR2 SNEGSKA (reference sequence). The CDR3 extends over 10 amino acids. The V and J ends lost 7 bases and 5 bases respectively, with 8 bases between them. CDR3 sequence (DNA): TGCAGTGTGGGGCGGACTGAAGCTTTCTTT. This sequence encodes CSVGRTEAFF.

V is TRBV6-6 and J is TRBJ1-5; 9 bases are a match to TRBD1. The germline V gene encodes CDR1 MNHNY and CDR2 SVGAGI (reference sequence). Losses at the gene ends were 4 bases for V and 1 base for J; bases not matched to a gene: 5. The CDR3 contains 16 residues. The CDR3 sequence: CASSLDRGKSNQPQHF. CDR3 nucleotide sequence: TGTGCCAGCAGTTTGGACAGGGGCAAGAGCAATCAGCCCCAGCATTTT.

Remarks on this clone: Within the sample, other DNA sequences also encode this same CDR3. The chain is built from TRBV5-1 and TRBJ2-3, with TRBD1 matching 7 bases. The CDR3 contains 15 residues. Germline assignment: CDR1 SGHRS and CDR2 YFSETQ. The ends lost 0 bases at V and 4 bases at J; junction bases unmatched: 5. As DNA, the CDR3 is TGCGCCAGCAGCTTGGGACAGGGCTCGGCAGATACGCAGTATTTT. Amino acid sequence: CASSLGQGSADTQYF.

A few counts support this clone. J is TRBJ2-3 and V is TRBV10-3; 10 bases line up with TRBD2. V lost 2 bases to trimming and J lost 0 bases; unmatched junction nucleotides: 11. This CDR3 region has 19 residues. The germline CDR1 and CDR2 sequences are ENHRY and SYGVKD. CDR3: CAISELAGDPASSTDTQYF. Written as DNA, the CDR3 is TGTGCCATCAGTGAGCTAGCGGGGGACCCAGCTTCTAGCACAGATACGCAGTATTTT.